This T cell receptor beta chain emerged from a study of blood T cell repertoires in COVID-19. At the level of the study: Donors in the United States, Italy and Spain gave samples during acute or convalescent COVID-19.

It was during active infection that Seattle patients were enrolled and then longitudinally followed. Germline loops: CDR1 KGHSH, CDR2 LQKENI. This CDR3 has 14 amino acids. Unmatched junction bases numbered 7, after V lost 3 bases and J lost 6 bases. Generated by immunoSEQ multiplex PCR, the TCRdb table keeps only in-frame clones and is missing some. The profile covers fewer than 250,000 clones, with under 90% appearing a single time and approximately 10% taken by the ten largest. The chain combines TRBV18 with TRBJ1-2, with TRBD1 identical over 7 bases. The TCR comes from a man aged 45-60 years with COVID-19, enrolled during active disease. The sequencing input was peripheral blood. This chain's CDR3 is CASSPRQGEDGYTF. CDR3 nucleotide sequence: TGTGCCAGCTCACCCCGGCAGGGGGAGGATGGCTACACCTTC.